The rows below give T cell receptor beta chains drawn from one sample of a study of cytomegalovirus exposure and HLA in healthy donors. The data were produced by immunoSEQ multiplex PCR, yet TCRdb's version contains in-frame clones alone and is incomplete. Here the sample spans under 250,000 clones, about 90% being singletons. Specimen: PBMCs. The origin of the receptors is a man aged 18 to 35 in good health and CMV-seropositive. The CDR3 runs from the conserved cysteine through the conserved F or W. A D gene is named only where the DNA matches it firmly. The listing skips clone size in some rows; elsewhere it reads once, few, many or a size class.

>TRBD2|TRBJ2-1|NA|TRBV13
CASSRTSGRSEQFF
TGTGCCAGCAGCCGGACTAGCGGGCGCTCTGAGCAGTTCTTC
>NA|TRBJ2-5|NA|TRBV27
CASSHGTHRETQYF
TGTGCCAGCAGTCACGGGACTCATCGAGAGACCCAGTACTTC
>TRBD2|TRBJ2-7|NA|TRBV5-1
CASSALALSSYEQYF
TGCGCCAGCAGCGCACTAGCGCTTAGCTCCTACGAGCAGTACTTC
>NA|TRBJ1-1|NA|TRBV7-9
CASRDTNTEAFF
TGTGCCAGCCGGGACACTAACACTGAAGCTTTCTTT
>NA|TRBJ2-7|NA|TRBV28
CASSLNRVQGYEQYF
TGTGCCAGCAGCCTAAACCGGGTTCAGGGCTACGAGCAGTACTTC
>NA|TRBJ1-1|NA|TRBV5-6
CASSSRWRNTEAFF
TGTGCCAGCAGCTCCAGGTGGCGGAACACTGAAGCTTTCTTT
>TRBD1|TRBJ1-1|NA|TRBV10-1
CASSPVGQVMDTEAFF
TGCGCCAGCAGTCCAGTGGGACAGGTGATGGACACTGAAGCTTTCTTT
>TRBD2|TRBJ2-5|NA|TRBV28
CASSSPRGGETQYF
TGTGCCAGCAGTTCGCCCCGGGGGGGAGAGACCCAGTACTTC
>NA|TRBJ2-1|NA|TRBV6-5
CASSPSWRAYNEQFF
TGTGCCAGCAGTCCCTCGTGGAGGGCGTACAATGAGCAGTTCTTC
>TRBD2|TRBJ2-5|NA|TRBV9
CASSVGSSGRETQYF
TGTGCCAGCAGCGTAGGCTCTAGCGGGAGAGAGACCCAGTACTTC
>NA|TRBJ1-2|NA|TRBV6-1
CASSIWTANYGYTF
TGTGCCAGCAGCATATGGACAGCTAACTATGGCTACACCTTC
>NA|TRBJ1-5|NA|TRBV11-2
CASSPGTSNQPQHF
TGTGCCAGCAGCCCGGGGACAAGCAATCAGCCCCAGCATTTT
>NA|TRBJ2-3|NA|TRBV19
CASSPTWGRPDTDTQYF
TGTGCCAGTAGCCCAACCTGGGGACGCCCGGACACAGATACGCAGTATTTT
>NA|TRBJ2-3|NA|TRBV7-2
CASSLDWEGTQYF
TGTGCCAGCAGCTTAGATTGGGAAGGTACGCAGTATTTT
>NA|TRBJ1-4|NA|TRBV4-2
CASSQEGQRATNEKLFF
TGTGCCAGCAGCCAAGAAGGACAGCGTGCAACTAATGAAAAACTGTTTTTT
>NA|TRBJ1-5|NA|TRBV5-6
CASSLSGRRAGQPQHF
TGTGCCAGCAGCTTGTCTGGGCGCAGGGCGGGCCAGCCCCAGCATTTT
>TRBD2|TRBJ2-1|NA|TRBV27
CASSPREAGMAHEQFF
TGTGCCAGCAGCCCCAGGGAAGCGGGAATGGCCCATGAGCAGTTCTTC
>NA|TRBJ1-5|NA|TRBV16
CASSHGGAGQPQHF
TGTGCCAGCAGCCATGGGGGGGCCGGTCAGCCCCAGCATTTT
>TRBD2|TRBJ2-7|few|TRBV19
CASSTRAVSGRWGLPYEQYF
TGTGCCAGTAGTACAAGAGCCGTTAGCGGGAGATGGGGATTGCCCTACGAGCAGTACTTC
>NA|TRBJ2-7|NA|TRBV2
CASSLIMGNEQYF
TGTGCCAGCAGCCTAATAATGGGCAACGAGCAGTACTTC
>TRBD2|TRBJ2-5|NA|TRBV4-1
CASSQDLAGETQYF
TGCGCCAGCAGCCAAGATCTAGCGGGAGAGACCCAGTACTTC
>NA|TRBJ1-5|NA|TRBV19
CASSPWAPNQPQHF
TGTGCCAGTAGTCCCTGGGCTCCAAATCAGCCCCAGCATTTT
>TRBD1|TRBJ2-7|once|TRBV10-2
CASSERQGVSYEQYF
TGCGCCAGCAGTGAGAGACAGGGGGTAAGCTACGAGCAGTACTTC
>TRBD1|TRBJ1-1|few|TRBV7-9
CASSVGQGDTEAFF
TGTGCCAGCAGCGTGGGACAGGGGGACACTGAAGCTTTCTTT
>NA|TRBJ2-1|NA|TRBV5-4
CASSPGRGANEQFF
TGTGCCAGCAGCCCCGGTAGGGGGGCCAATGAGCAGTTCTTC
>TRBD2|TRBJ2-5|few|TRBV6-1
CASSSLKLAGETQYF
TGTGCCAGCAGTTCCCTAAAGCTAGCGGGAGAGACCCAGTACTTC
>TRBD2|TRBJ2-1|NA|TRBV29-1
CSVERLTSGSYNEQFF
TGCAGCGTTGAACGGTTGACTAGCGGGTCTTACAATGAGCAGTTCTTC
>TRBD2|TRBJ2-3|NA|TRBV6-1
CASSEAAGGADTQYF
TGTGCCAGCAGTGAAGCGGCGGGAGGGGCAGATACGCAGTATTTT
>NA|TRBJ2-2|few|TRBV2
CASSDVRTTGELFF
TGTGCCAGCAGTGATGTACGAACCACCGGGGAGCTGTTTTTT
>TRBD2|TRBJ2-1|NA|TRBV5-4
CASSLGGGSGNEQFF
TGTGCCAGCAGCTTGGGGGGCGGGAGTGGCAATGAGCAGTTCTTC
>NA|TRBJ2-7|NA|TRBV29-1
CSVMTGSTYEQYF
TGCAGCGTTATGACAGGCTCTACCTACGAGCAGTACTTC
>NA|TRBJ1-1|NA|TRBV30
CAWSWGDNTEAFF
TGTGCCTGGAGTTGGGGGGACAACACTGAAGCTTTCTTT
>NA|TRBJ1-1|NA|TRBV5-1
CASWEGTEAFF
TGCGCCAGCTGGGAGGGAACTGAAGCTTTCTTT
>TRBD2|TRBJ2-1|many|TRBV5-1
CASSLEVSGSWNEQFF
TGCGCCAGCAGCCTTGAGGTTAGCGGGAGTTGGAATGAGCAGTTCTTC
>NA|TRBJ2-5|NA|TRBV7-9
CASTLARGQVGETQYF
TGTGCCAGCACCTTGGCCCGGGGCCAGGTCGGAGAGACCCAGTACTTC
>NA|TRBJ1-2|NA|TRBV4-1
CASSQPARITDGYTF
TGCGCCAGCAGCCAACCTGCCCGTATTACGGATGGCTACACCTTC
>NA|TRBJ2-1|NA|TRBV30
CAWSQGTIDNEQFF
TGTGCCTGGAGCCAGGGGACTATAGACAATGAGCAGTTCTTC
>NA|TRBJ2-7|NA|TRBV28
CASTEGAYEQYF
TGTGCCAGCACCGAGGGGGCCTACGAGCAGTACTTC
>NA|TRBJ2-7|NA|TRBV15
CATSRGGGTGDYEQYF
TGTGCCACCAGCAGAGGGGGGGGGACAGGCGACTACGAGCAGTACTTC
>NA|TRBJ1-1|NA|TRBV27
CASSLERNTEAFF
TGTGCCAGCAGTTTAGAGCGGAACACTGAAGCTTTCTTT
>NA|TRBJ1-2|few|TRBV28
CASSFRRNNYGYTF
TGTGCCAGCAGTTTTCGCAGAAACAACTATGGCTACACCTTC
>TRBD2|TRBJ2-1|NA|TRBV29-1
CSGRTSDYNEQFF
TGCAGCGGCCGGACTAGCGACTACAATGAGCAGTTCTTC
>NA|TRBJ2-2|NA|TRBV19
CASSIEVGWTENTGELFF
TGTGCCAGTAGTATAGAAGTAGGGTGGACAGAAAACACCGGGGAGCTGTTTTTT
>TRBD2|TRBJ2-3|NA|TRBV5-6
CASSLGTSGTLMGDTQYF
TGTGCCAGCAGCTTGGGGACTAGCGGGACCTTGATGGGAGATACGCAGTATTTT
>TRBD1|TRBJ2-2|NA|TRBV2
CATSEQGAHGELFF
TGTGCCACCAGTGAACAGGGGGCCCACGGGGAGCTGTTTTTT
>NA|TRBJ2-5|NA|TRBV7-2
CASSLGDWPRTQYF
TGTGCCAGCAGCTTAGGGGACTGGCCCCGGACCCAGTACTTC
>NA|TRBJ2-2|NA|TRBV10-3
CAISESRVTRTGELFF
TGTGCCATCAGTGAGTCGCGGGTAACAAGGACCGGGGAGCTGTTTTTT
>NA|TRBJ2-2|few|TRBV14
CASSRLRTTHTGELFF
TGTGCCAGCAGCCGTTTGAGGACTACCCACACCGGGGAGCTGTTTTTT
>NA|TRBJ1-1|NA|TRBV2
CASSTRWKDTEAFF
TGTGCCAGCAGTACCCGATGGAAGGACACTGAAGCTTTCTTT
>TRBD2|TRBJ2-7|NA|TRBV15
CATSPAGGMDEQYF
TGTGCCACCAGCCCAGCGGGAGGCATGGACGAGCAGTACTTC
>TRBD1|TRBJ2-1|NA|TRBV18
CASSPGTGSYNEQFF
TGTGCCAGCTCACCCGGGACAGGATCCTACAATGAGCAGTTCTTC
>NA|TRBJ2-2|NA|TRBV5-1
CASSLTNTGELFF
TGCGCCAGCAGCTTAACGAACACCGGGGAGCTGTTTTTT
>NA|TRBJ1-2|NA|TRBV25-1
CASSPRVGGYTF
TGTGCCAGCAGCCCCAGGGTAGGTGGCTACACCTTC